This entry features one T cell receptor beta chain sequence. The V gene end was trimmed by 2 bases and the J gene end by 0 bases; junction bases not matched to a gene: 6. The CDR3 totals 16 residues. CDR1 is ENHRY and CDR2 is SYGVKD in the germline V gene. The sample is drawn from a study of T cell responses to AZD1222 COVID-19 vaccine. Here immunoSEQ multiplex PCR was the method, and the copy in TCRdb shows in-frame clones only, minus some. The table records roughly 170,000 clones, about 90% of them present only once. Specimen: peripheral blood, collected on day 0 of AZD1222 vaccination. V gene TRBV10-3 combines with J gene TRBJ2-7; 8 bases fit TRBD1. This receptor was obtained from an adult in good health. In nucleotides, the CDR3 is TGTGCCATCAGTGAGAGTGCGGACAGGGTCTCCTACGAGCAGTACTTC. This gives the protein CAISESADRVSYEQYF.